These 21 T cell receptor beta chains originate from one sample sequenced in a study of T cell repertoires in cytomegalovirus infection. TCRdb reprocessed the reads with MiXCR, giving one entry per CDR3 protein. The sample lists 400,000 to 550,000 distinct CDR3 sequences, around 11% occurring once. The sequencing sample was made of PBMCs. The source of these receptors is a human donor in good health (CMV status not recorded). Some clones in this sample may be carry-over from other donors' samples.

This clonotype was counted at least ten times. V and J are TRBV5-4 and TRBJ2-3, with D maybe TRBD1 (6 bases). Germline V CDR1 and CDR2: SGHNT, YYREEE (reference sequence). The V and J ends lost 2 bases and 2 bases respectively, with 9 bases between them. The CDR3 extends over 14 amino acids. This CDR3 reads CASSLGGSTDTQYF. The CDR3 region has the DNA TGTGCCAGCAGCTTAGGGGGTTCCACAGATACGCAGTATTTT.

The CDR3 DNA follows: TGTGCCAGCAGACTAGCAGGGGGCAAGGCTGAAGCTTTCTTT. Translated: CASRLAGGKAEAFF. The V call is TRBV6-2 or TRBV6-3, the J call TRBJ1-1, with 8 bases aligning to TRBD1. The trim removed 6 bases at V and 6 bases at J, leaving 9 bases unmatched. CDR1 MNHEY and CDR2 SVGEGT come from the germline V gene. The CDR3 consists of 14 residues.

At least ten counts were recorded for this clonotype. The chain employs TRBV7-8 and TRBJ1-4; D is perhaps TRBD1 (6 bases). The CDR3 has 15 residues. With 5 bases removed from V and 0 bases from J, the gap between germline ends came to 10 bases. Germline V gene sequence: CDR1 SGHVS, CDR2 FQNEAQ. In DNA, the CDR3 is TGTGCCAGCAGCCGACAGGCAGCAACTAATGAAAAACTGTTTTTT. Translated: CASSRQAATNEKLFF.

This clonotype was counted many times. V usage is TRBV28 and J usage is TRBJ2-5; the D gene is possibly TRBD1 (6 bases). CDR3 length: 13 residues. The germline V gene has CDR1 MDHEN and CDR2 SYDVKM. V was shortened by 7 bases and J by 1 base, with 10 bases between the two germline ends. The CDR3 bases are TGTGCCAGCATAGAGGACAGCCAAGAGACCCAGTACTTC. Amino acids: CASIEDSQETQYF.

This clonotype was observed at least ten times. The rearrangement joins TRBV7-2 to TRBJ2-1; 7 bases align to TRBD2. The trim removed 8 bases at V and 1 base at J, leaving 8 bases unmatched. The CDR3 runs 15 residues. The germline V gene has CDR1 SGHTA and CDR2 FQGNSA. The CDR3 DNA follows: TGTGCCAGCTTCGCCACTAGCGTTTCCTACAATGAGCAGTTCTTC. Translated, it gives CASFATSVSYNEQFF.

Ten or more counts support this clonotype. The chain is built from TRBV5-6 and TRBJ2-3; 10 nucleotides match TRBD2. Per germline, CDR1 SGHDT and CDR2 YYEEEE. The CDR3 covers 16 residues. J was trimmed by 3 bases and V by 1 base; bases with no gene match: 5. In DNA form, the CDR3 reads TGTGCCAGCAGCTTGCGTCGGACTAGCGGTACAGATACGCAGTATTTT. Protein: CASSLRRTSGTDTQYF.

This clonotype was detected ten times or more. The genes are TRBV12-3 or TRBV12-4 and TRBJ2-1; 15 bases agree with TRBD2. Trimming at V came to 7 bases and at J to 6 bases, leaving 19 bases not matched to a gene. The CDR3 spans 20 residues. CDR3 in DNA: TGTGCCAGCACCTTTTCCGGACAGGGGACTAGCGGGAGGCCTTTCAATGAGCAGTTCTTC. Residues: CASTFSGQGTSGRPFNEQFF.

The sample holds many counts of this clonotype. The chain joins TRBV7-8 to TRBJ2-6, with 9 nucleotides matching TRBD1. Germline V lookup: CDR1 SGHVS, CDR2 FQNEAQ. This CDR3 spans 19 amino acids. The V gene end was trimmed by 3 bases and the J gene end by 2 bases; junction bases not matched to a gene: 11. The CDR3 region has the DNA TGTGCCAGCAGCTTTCTGACAGGGGGAGGCTCCGCTGGGGCCAACGTCCTGACTTTC. Its translation is CASSFLTGGGSAGANVLTF.

There are many counts of this clonotype. CDR3 nucleotides: TGTGCCTGCCGCTTGGGCCTGAACACTGAAGCTTTCTTT. Encoded protein: CACRLGLNTEAFF. The rearrangement uses TRBV7-8 and TRBJ1-1; no definite D call. CDR3 length equals 13 residues. V lost 11 bases and J lost 0, with 13 bases in between. CDR1 and CDR2 from the germline V gene are SGHVS and FQNEAQ.

V gene TRBV7-2 combines with J gene TRBJ2-2; 7 nucleotides match TRBD2. Germline V lookup: CDR1 SGHTA, CDR2 FQGNSA. The V and J ends lost 1 base and 6 bases, in that order; junction bases with no gene match: 8. The CDR3 length is 16 residues. The CDR3 here is CASSLGGTNLAGELFF. In DNA, the CDR3 is TGTGCCAGCAGCTTAGGGGGGACTAATCTGGCCGGGGAGCTGTTTTTT. The entire variable domain, with the rest obtained from reference TRBV7-2 and TRBJ2-2, is as follows: GAGVSQSPSNKVTEKGKDVELRCDPISGHTALYWYRQSLGQGLEFLIYFQGNSAPDKSGLPSDRFSAERTGGSVSTLTIQRTQQEDSAVYLCASSLGGTNLAGELFFGEGSRLTVL.

There are many counts of this clonotype. The J gene is TRBJ1-1, the V gene TRBV7-8; the D is unclear. The V end lost 5 bases, the J end lost 7 bases, and 17 bases lay between the germline ends. This CDR3 is 14 amino acids long. Germline CDR1 is SGHVS and CDR2 is FQNEAQ. The CDR3 nucleotides read TGTGCCAGCAGCCCTAGGAGCGGGAGGAATGAAGCTTTCTTT. It is translated as CASSPRSGRNEAFF.

This sequence joins TRBV12-3 or TRBV12-4 and TRBJ1-2; a weak D match, TRBD1 (6 bases). V lost 8 bases and J lost 6, with 16 bases in between. The CDR3 runs 13 residues. CDR3 in DNA: TGTGCCAGCGAGAGGGGGGTAAACGATGGCTACACCTTC. This sequence encodes CASERGVNDGYTF.

This clonotype was found a few times. V is TRBV19 and J is TRBJ1-5; a possible D gene is TRBD1 (6 bases). The CDR3 spans 15 residues. Trimming stripped 7 bases from V and 2 bases from J, with 15 bases between. Germline lookup yields CDR1 LNHDA and CDR2 SQIVND (reference sequence). As DNA, the CDR3 is TGTGCCAGTACGCGAAACAGGGAAGGCAATCAGCCCCAGCATTTT. Translation gives CASTRNREGNQPQHF.

The chain has TRBV20-1 and TRBJ1-2; a weak D match, TRBD1 (6 bases). The CDR3 is 17 amino acids. Trimming took off 4 bases at V and 0 bases at J, with 21 bases between the two ends. Germline CDR1 DFQATT, CDR2 SNEGSKA (reference sequence). The DNA of the CDR3 is TGCAGTGCTACAAAAGCAGGGGTTAGCGGTGCTAACTATGGCTACACCTTC. Its protein is CSATKAGVSGANYGYTF.

This clonotype was seen at least ten times. For the CDR3, the DNA is TGTGCCAGCAGTTTATGGACAGGGTCTAGCAATCAGCCCCAGCATTTT. It specifies CASSLWTGSSNQPQHF. The V call is TRBV28, the J call TRBJ1-5; TRBD1 matches 7 bases. CDR1 MDHEN and CDR2 SYDVKM come from the germline V gene. The CDR3 extends over 16 amino acids. The V gene end was trimmed by 0 bases and the J gene end by 0 bases; junction bases not matched to a gene: 2.

This clonotype has only a few counts. The chain has TRBV3-1 and TRBJ1-3, with D possibly TRBD1 on 5 matching bases. Germline CDR1 and CDR2: LGHDT and YNNKEL (reference sequence). With 1 base removed from V and 2 bases from J, the gap between germline ends came to 6 bases. The CDR3 totals 14 residues. For the CDR3, the DNA is TGTGCCAGCAGCCAAGCAGGGACTGGAAACACCATATATTTT. Translation: CASSQAGTGNTIYF.

This clonotype occurred many times. This sequence joins TRBV6-6 and TRBJ2-7; 7 bases fit TRBD2. CDR3 length: 14 residues. V was clipped by 2 bases and J by 2 bases; unmatched bases: 3. Per the germline V gene, CDR1 is MNHNY and CDR2 is SVGAGI (reference sequence). CDR3 nucleotides: TGTGCCAGCAGTTACGGGGGGGTTACCTACGAGCAGTACTTC. Its protein product is CASSYGGVTYEQYF.

The V gene is TRBV30, the J gene TRBJ2-1; D is possibly TRBD1 or TRBD2 (5 bases each). The CDR3 contains 13 residues. Looked up from germline, CDR1 is GTSNPN and CDR2 is SVGIG (reference sequence). Trimming took off 0 bases at V and 8 bases at J, with 11 bases between the two ends. The CDR3 DNA is TGTGCCTGGAGTGTCGGGGCTTTGGATGAGCAGTTCTTC. It yields the protein CAWSVGALDEQFF.

This clonotype was picked up many times. V and J are TRBV6-6 and TRBJ1-4; 7 positions agree with TRBD1. Germline-derived CDR1 and CDR2 are MNHNY and SVGAGI (reference sequence). The CDR3 contains 20 residues. J gave up 1 base and V 6 bases, and 20 bases lay outside the gene matches. CDR3 sequence reads: CASSLGDLGGPQGTNEKLFF. The CDR3 region has the DNA TGTGCCAGCAGCCTTGGGGATCTAGGGGGCCCTCAGGGAACTAATGAAAAACTGTTTTTT.

This clonotype occurred a few times. The chain employs TRBV14 and TRBJ2-5; D possibly corresponds to TRBD2 (5 bases). This CDR3 has 18 residues. V lost 2 bases, J lost 4 bases, and 23 bases lay in between. CDR1 SGHDN and CDR2 FVKESK come from the germline V gene. The CDR3 region is CASSQLPSEEADRETQYF. The CDR3 nucleotides read TGTGCCAGCAGCCAACTCCCATCGGAAGAAGCGGATCGAGAGACCCAGTACTTC.

This clonotype was observed a handful of times. The chain recombines TRBV5-1 with TRBJ1-1; D gene unclear. Trimming cost V 5 bases and J 4 bases, with 9 bases left between them. The CDR3 has 12 amino acids. The germline V gene has CDR1 SGHRS and CDR2 YFSETQ. The CDR3 bases are TGCGCCAGCAGGCGACCTGGCACTGAAGCTTTCTTT. As protein: CASRRPGTEAFF.